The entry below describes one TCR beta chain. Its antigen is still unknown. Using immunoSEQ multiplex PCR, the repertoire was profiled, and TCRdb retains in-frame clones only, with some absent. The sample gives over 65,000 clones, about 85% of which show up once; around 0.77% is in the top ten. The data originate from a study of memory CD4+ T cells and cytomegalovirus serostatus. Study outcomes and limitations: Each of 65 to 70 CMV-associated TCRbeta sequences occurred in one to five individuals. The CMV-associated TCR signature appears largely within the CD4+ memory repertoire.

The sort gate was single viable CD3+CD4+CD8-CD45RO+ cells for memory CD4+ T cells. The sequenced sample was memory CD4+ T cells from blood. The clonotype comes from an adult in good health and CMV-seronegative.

The CDR3 DNA sequence: TGTGCCAGCAGCGCTTCTAGCGGGGGCTACGAGCAGTACTTC. This translates into CASSASSGGYEQYF. This rearrangement joins TRBV9 to TRBJ2-7, with 10 bases aligning to TRBD2. This CDR3 spans 14 amino acids. Trimming removed 3 bases from V and 3 bases from J; junction bases left unmatched: 3. The germline CDR1 and CDR2 sequences are SGDLS and YYNGEE.